This is a list of T cell receptor beta chains from one sample in a study of control samples from healthy donors and cancer patients. Assay: immunoSEQ multiplex PCR; the TCRdb copy retains only in-frame clones and omits some. The sample lists some 20,000 clones; approximately 80% were seen once. The source material was PBMCs. Receptors originate from an elderly man with head and neck cancer. Both conserved end residues are trimmed from each CDR3. Clone size is given for some rows only: seen once, a few or many times, or a class if the clone is expanded.

clone size: NA; CDR3 length: 14; V gene: TRBV7-8; J gene: TRBJ2-4; CDR3 protein: ASSPRGWAAKNIQY
clone size: NA; CDR3 length: 11; V gene: TRBV6-5; J gene: TRBJ2-5; CDR3 protein: ASMGTGPETQY
clone size: NA; CDR3 length: 13; V gene: TRBV3-1/TRBV3-2; J gene: TRBJ2-7; CDR3 protein: ASSQAPGQVYEQY
clone size: NA; CDR3 length: 13; V gene: TRBV6-5; J gene: TRBJ1-2; CDR3 protein: ASSYTRDGGYGYT
clone size: few; CDR3 length: 15; V gene: TRBV9; J gene: TRBJ2-3; CDR3 protein: ASSVGVASGGSDTQY
clone size: NA; CDR3 length: 11; V gene: TRBV4-1; J gene: TRBJ1-6; CDR3 protein: ASSQERSSPLH
clone size: NA; CDR3 length: 14; V gene: TRBV7-2; J gene: TRBJ2-5; CDR3 protein: ASSLVRLAGVETQY
clone size: NA; CDR3 length: 11; V gene: TRBV7-2; J gene: TRBJ2-1; CDR3 protein: ASSFTLYNEQF
clone size: NA; CDR3 length: 12; V gene: TRBV19; J gene: TRBJ2-7; CDR3 protein: ASSLTGGAYEQY
clone size: NA; CDR3 length: 12; V gene: TRBV6-5; J gene: TRBJ1-5; CDR3 protein: ASRQGGSNQPQH
clone size: NA; CDR3 length: 12; V gene: TRBV7-8; J gene: TRBJ2-5; CDR3 protein: ASSLTPSQETQY
clone size: NA; CDR3 length: 12; V gene: TRBV4-3; J gene: TRBJ2-7; CDR3 protein: ASSQRARSYEQY
clone size: few; CDR3 length: 12; V gene: TRBV18; J gene: TRBJ1-1; CDR3 protein: ASSPAGGRNSPF
clone size: few; CDR3 length: 14; V gene: TRBV29-1; J gene: TRBJ2-3; CDR3 protein: SVDARDRVYSDTQY
clone size: NA; CDR3 length: 13; V gene: TRBV24-1; J gene: TRBJ2-7; CDR3 protein: ATSDPGQSSYEQY
clone size: NA; CDR3 length: 11; V gene: TRBV7-2; J gene: TRBJ1-6; CDR3 protein: ASSSRVNSPLH
clone size: NA; CDR3 length: 13; V gene: TRBV2; J gene: TRBJ2-3; CDR3 protein: ASSPRLLNKDTQY
clone size: NA; CDR3 length: 14; V gene: TRBV18; J gene: TRBJ2-2; CDR3 protein: ASSADRGQNTGELF
clone size: NA; CDR3 length: 11; V gene: TRBV11-2; J gene: TRBJ2-3; CDR3 protein: ASSLGTRDTQY
clone size: NA; CDR3 length: 14; V gene: TRBV9; J gene: TRBJ2-1; CDR3 protein: ASSVVGGVGDNEQF
clone size: NA; CDR3 length: 12; V gene: TRBV6-6; J gene: TRBJ2-7; CDR3 protein: ASSPSGGSYEQY
clone size: NA; CDR3 length: 12; V gene: TRBV5-4; J gene: TRBJ1-1; CDR3 protein: ASSLAAGVTEAF
clone size: NA; CDR3 length: 11; V gene: TRBV25-1; J gene: TRBJ2-7; CDR3 protein: ASRDDRFYEQY
clone size: NA; CDR3 length: 12; V gene: TRBV5-1; J gene: TRBJ2-7; CDR3 protein: ASSLGAGGYEQY
clone size: NA; CDR3 length: 12; V gene: TRBV30; J gene: TRBJ1-1; CDR3 protein: AWETGAMNTEAF
clone size: NA; CDR3 length: 12; V gene: TRBV19; J gene: TRBJ1-1; CDR3 protein: ASSIAGVDTEAF
clone size: NA; CDR3 length: 12; V gene: TRBV27; J gene: TRBJ1-3; CDR3 protein: ASSWTGAGNTIY
clone size: NA; CDR3 length: 9; V gene: TRBV23-1; J gene: TRBJ1-1; CDR3 protein: AGSPNTEAF
clone size: NA; CDR3 length: 15; V gene: TRBV5-1; J gene: TRBJ2-7; CDR3 protein: ASSFGGRTGGSYEQY
clone size: few; CDR3 length: 13; V gene: TRBV29-1; J gene: TRBJ1-2; CDR3 protein: SVDSAGQGIYGYT
clone size: NA; CDR3 length: 11; V gene: TRBV11-2; J gene: TRBJ2-7; CDR3 protein: ASSLVGGFEQY
clone size: NA; CDR3 length: 10; V gene: TRBV10-3; J gene: TRBJ1-1; CDR3 protein: AISEGTGAAF
clone size: NA; CDR3 length: 11; V gene: TRBV5-8; J gene: TRBJ2-2; CDR3 protein: ASSLVNTGELF
clone size: NA; CDR3 length: 11; V gene: TRBV7-3; J gene: TRBJ2-1; CDR3 protein: ASSTYSYNEQF
clone size: NA; CDR3 length: 16; V gene: TRBV5-1; J gene: TRBJ2-5; CDR3 protein: ASSLDLAGYRTEETQY
clone size: once; CDR3 length: 13; V gene: TRBV6-2/TRBV6-3; J gene: TRBJ2-2; CDR3 protein: ASSRLAGIGGELF
clone size: NA; CDR3 length: 10; V gene: TRBV2; J gene: TRBJ2-1; CDR3 protein: ASSENMGRQF
clone size: NA; CDR3 length: 11; V gene: TRBV5-6; J gene: TRBJ1-1; CDR3 protein: ASSLGFGTEAF
clone size: NA; CDR3 length: 13; V gene: TRBV15; J gene: TRBJ1-2; CDR3 protein: ATSRDLAGLHGYT
clone size: NA; CDR3 length: 14; V gene: TRBV2; J gene: TRBJ2-2; CDR3 protein: ASRRRTGRNTGELF
clone size: NA; CDR3 length: 14; V gene: TRBV27; J gene: TRBJ2-7; CDR3 protein: ASSSIRATGWKEQY
clone size: NA; CDR3 length: 15; V gene: TRBV4-3; J gene: TRBJ2-4; CDR3 protein: ASSQAGQSIAKNIQY
clone size: NA; CDR3 length: 13; V gene: TRBV5-6; J gene: TRBJ1-2; CDR3 protein: ASSLSGVRPYGYT
clone size: NA; CDR3 length: 10; V gene: TRBV9; J gene: TRBJ2-2; CDR3 protein: ASQRDNGELF
clone size: NA; CDR3 length: 15; V gene: TRBV6-1; J gene: TRBJ1-1; CDR3 protein: ASSEALGREGATEAF
clone size: NA; CDR3 length: 13; V gene: TRBV9; J gene: TRBJ1-4; CDR3 protein: ASSARDGFNEKLF